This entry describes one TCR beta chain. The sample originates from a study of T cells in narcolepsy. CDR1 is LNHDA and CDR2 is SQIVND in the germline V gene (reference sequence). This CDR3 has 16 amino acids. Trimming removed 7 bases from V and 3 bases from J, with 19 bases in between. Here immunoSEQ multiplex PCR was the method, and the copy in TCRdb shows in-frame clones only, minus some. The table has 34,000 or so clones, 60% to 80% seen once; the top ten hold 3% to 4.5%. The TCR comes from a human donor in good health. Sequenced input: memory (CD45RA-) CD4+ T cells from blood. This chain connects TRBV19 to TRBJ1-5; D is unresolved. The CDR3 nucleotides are TGTGCCAGTATATCTGGAAGTCTTAGTACCAATCAGCCCCAGCATTTT. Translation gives CASISGSLSTNQPQHF.